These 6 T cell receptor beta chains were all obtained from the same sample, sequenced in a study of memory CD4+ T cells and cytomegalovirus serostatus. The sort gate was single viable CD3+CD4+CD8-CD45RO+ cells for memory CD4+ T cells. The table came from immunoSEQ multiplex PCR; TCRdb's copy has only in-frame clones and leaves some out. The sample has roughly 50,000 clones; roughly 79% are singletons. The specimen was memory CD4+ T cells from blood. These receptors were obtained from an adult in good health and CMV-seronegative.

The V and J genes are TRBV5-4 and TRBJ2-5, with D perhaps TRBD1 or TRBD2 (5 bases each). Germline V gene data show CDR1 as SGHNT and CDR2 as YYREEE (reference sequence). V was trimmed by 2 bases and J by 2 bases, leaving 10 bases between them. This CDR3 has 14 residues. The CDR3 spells CASSFRDGQETQYF. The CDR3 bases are TGTGCCAGCAGCTTCCGGGACGGACAAGAGACCCAGTACTTC. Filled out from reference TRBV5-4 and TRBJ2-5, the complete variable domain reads ETGVTQSPTHLIKTRGQQVTLRCSSQSGHNTVSWYQQALGQGPQFIFQYYREEENGRGNFPPRFSGLQFPNYSSELNVNALELDDSALYLCASSFRDGQETQYFGPGTRLLVL.

CDR3 amino acids: CASSRTRQGNTEAFF. The CDR3 nucleotides are TGTGCCAGCAGCCGGACTCGACAGGGAAACACTGAAGCTTTCTTT. The chain has TRBV7-9 and TRBJ1-1; 7 bases agree with TRBD1. V shed 5 bases, J shed 2 bases, and the junction held 8 bases outside the gene matches. Germline V lookup: CDR1 SEHNR, CDR2 FQNEAQ (reference sequence). This CDR3 is 15 amino acids long.

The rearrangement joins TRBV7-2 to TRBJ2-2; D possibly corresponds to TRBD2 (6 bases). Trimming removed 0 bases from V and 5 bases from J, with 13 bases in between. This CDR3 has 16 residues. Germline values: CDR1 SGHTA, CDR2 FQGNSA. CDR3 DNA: TGTGCCAGCAGCTTAGCGTTCGGGAGAGATACCGGGGAGCTGTTTTTT. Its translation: CASSLAFGRDTGELFF.

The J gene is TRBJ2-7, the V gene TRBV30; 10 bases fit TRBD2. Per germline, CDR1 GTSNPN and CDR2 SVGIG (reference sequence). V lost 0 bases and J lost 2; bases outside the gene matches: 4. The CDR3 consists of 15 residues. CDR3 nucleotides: TGTGCCTGGAGTGTACAACTAGCGGGGACCTACGAGCAGTACTTC. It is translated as CAWSVQLAGTYEQYF.

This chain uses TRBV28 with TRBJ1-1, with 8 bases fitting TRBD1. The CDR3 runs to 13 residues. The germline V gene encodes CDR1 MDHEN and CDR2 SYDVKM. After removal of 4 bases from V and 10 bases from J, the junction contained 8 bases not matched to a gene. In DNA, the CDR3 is TGTGCCAGCAGTTCCTTCGCAGGGGGCTCAGCTTTCTTT. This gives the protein CASSSFAGGSAFF.

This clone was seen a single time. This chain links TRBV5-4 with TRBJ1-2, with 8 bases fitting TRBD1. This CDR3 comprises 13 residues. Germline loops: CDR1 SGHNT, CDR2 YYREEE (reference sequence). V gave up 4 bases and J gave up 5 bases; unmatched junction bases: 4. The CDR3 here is CASSTTGGYGYTF. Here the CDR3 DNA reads TGTGCCAGCAGCACTACAGGGGGGTATGGCTACACCTTC.